These 31 T cell receptor beta chains share one sample of origin, sequenced in a study of blood T cell repertoires in COVID-19 (TCRdb year 2020). Libraries were constructed by the immunoSEQ multiplex PCR assay. TCRdb stores this immuneACCESS table with in-frame sequences only. Part of the clones is absent; in the studies checked, under half of the shortfall reflects unresolved V genes, and no reason is known for the rest. In all, the sample holds some 250,000 clones, and approximately 78% of those were seen once. Clones ranked in the top ten supply roughly 12% of the sample. Material: peripheral blood. The receptor source for this set is a woman in her sixties with active or convalescent COVID-19.

V is TRBV19 and J is TRBJ1-2; TRBD1 agrees at 7 bases. The CDR3 covers 17 residues. After removal of 3 bases from V and 2 bases from J, the junction contained 12 bases not matched to a gene. CDR1 and CDR2 (germline): LNHDA, SQIVND (reference sequence). This chain's CDR3 is CASSISPRTGRNYGYTF. DNA for the CDR3: TGTGCCAGTAGTATCAGCCCCAGGACAGGTCGAAACTATGGCTACACCTTC.

J is TRBJ2-5 and V is TRBV6-5; no reliable D call. The V end was cut by 5 bases, the J end by 5 bases, with 12 bases between. This CDR3 is 13 amino acids long. CDR1 is MNHEY, CDR2 SVGAGI, per germline. The CDR3 reads CASSPIVEETQYF. CDR3 in DNA: TGTGCCAGCAGTCCAATAGTTGAGGAGACCCAGTACTTC.

This clone showed up just once. The V gene is TRBV6-2 or TRBV6-3, the J gene TRBJ2-5; TRBD2 matches at 10 bases. After removal of 2 bases from V and 5 bases from J, the junction contained 5 bases not matched to a gene. Germline CDR1 is MNHEY and CDR2 is SVGEGT. CDR3 size: 15 residues. The CDR3 protein is CASSYAGLAVETQYF. DNA for the CDR3: TGTGCCAGCAGTTACGCTGGACTAGCGGTGGAGACCCAGTACTTC.

The chain combines TRBV23-1 with TRBJ1-1, with TRBD1 matching over 8 bases. TRBV23-1 carries the ORF label, with uncertain function. CDR3 length: 16 residues. V gave up 0 bases and J gave up 2 bases; unmatched junction bases: 5. The CDR3 sequence: CASSQSGQGGNTEAFF. CDR3 nucleotides: TGCGCCAGCAGTCAATCCGGACAGGGTGGTAACACTGAAGCTTTCTTT.

The V call is TRBV7-8, the J call TRBJ1-1; 7 bases match TRBD1. CDR3 length: 15 amino acids. Germline values: CDR1 SGHVS, CDR2 FQNEAQ. V was pared by 0 bases and J by 3 bases, with 4 bases of the junction left unmatched. CDR3 region: CASSLAGGEDTEAFF. CDR3 nucleotides: TGTGCCAGCAGCTTAGCAGGGGGCGAAGACACTGAAGCTTTCTTT.

The chain links TRBV5-4 to TRBJ2-1, with a weak D call TRBD1 (6 bases). Germline V CDR1 and CDR2: SGHNT, YYREEE (reference sequence). The CDR3 covers 16 residues. V was clipped by 4 bases and J by 0 bases, with 14 bases between them. CDR3 DNA sequence: TGTGCCAGCAGCGCCAACAGGGTTGGCTCCTACAATGAGCAGTTCTTC. This sequence encodes CASSANRVGSYNEQFF.

This clone turned up a few times. The chain recombines TRBV10-1 with TRBJ2-2; D perhaps matches TRBD2 (5 bases). V lost 8 bases and J 5 bases, leaving 12 bases between the germline ends. The CDR3 length is 13 residues. The germline CDR1 and CDR2 sequences are WNHNN and SYGVQD (reference sequence). CDR3: CASSPTGTGELFF. The CDR3 bases are TGCGCCAGCTCCCCCACGGGGACCGGGGAGCTGTTTTTT.

The chain employs TRBV12-3 or TRBV12-4 and TRBJ1-3; D is unclear. V was cut by 7 bases and J by 8 bases, with 12 bases left in between. CDR3 length: 12 residues. DNA for the CDR3: TGTGCCAGCACCCCGGGCGGGGACACCATATATTTT. As protein: CASTPGGDTIYF.

The genes are TRBV5-5 and TRBJ1-2, with 7 bases identical to TRBD1. The CDR3 loop spans 13 amino acids. In germline, CDR1 is SGHKS, CDR2 YYEKEE (reference sequence). The ends lost 1 base at V and 6 bases at J; junction bases unmatched: 3. The CDR3 nucleotides read TGTGCCAGCAGCTTGCCAGGGGGAAATGGCTACACCTTC. Translating gives CASSLPGGNGYTF.

This chain joins TRBV29-1 and TRBJ2-2; 11 bases are shared with TRBD1. Germline V gene data show CDR1 as SQVTM and CDR2 as ANQGSEA. Trimming at V came to 5 bases and at J to 3 bases, leaving 2 bases not matched to a gene. CDR3 length: 14 residues. DNA for the CDR3: TGCAGCGTTTGGACAGGGGGCGACACCGGGGAGCTGTTTTTT. This encodes CSVWTGGDTGELFF.

V usage is TRBV7-8 and J usage is TRBJ1-5, with D tentatively TRBD1 (5 bases). Germline V gives CDR1 SGHVS, CDR2 FQNEAQ. The CDR3 covers 15 residues. Deletions cut 5 bases from V and 6 bases from J, with 17 bases between. CDR3 DNA: TGTGCCAGCAGCCCTGGACGGGGGATGATTCAGCCCCAGCATTTT. It yields the protein CASSPGRGMIQPQHF.

The chain uses TRBV9 and TRBJ2-7; no clear D gene. Germline assignment: CDR1 SGDLS and CDR2 YYNGEE. The CDR3 extends over 13 amino acids. Trimming shortened V by 2 bases and J by 3 bases, and 9 bases separated the two germline ends. CDR3 amino acids: CASSVAGNYEQYF. The CDR3 DNA reads TGTGCCAGCAGCGTGGCAGGTAACTACGAGCAGTACTTC.

CDR3 in DNA: TGTGCCAGCTCACCACCGACAGGCTGGTCCCCTACCAACACCGGGGAGCTGTTTTTT. Its protein is CASSPPTGWSPTNTGELFF. The rearrangement joins TRBV18 to TRBJ2-2; possibly TRBD1 for D (6 bases). The V end was cut by 0 bases, the J end by 2 bases, with 19 bases between. In germline, CDR1 is KGHSH, CDR2 LQKENI. The CDR3 sequence is 19 residues long.

The CDR3 protein is CAISESGQGDSYEQYF. Here the CDR3 DNA reads TGTGCCATCAGTGAGTCCGGACAGGGAGATTCCTACGAGCAGTACTTC. The V gene is TRBV10-3, the J gene TRBJ2-7; 8 nucleotides align to TRBD1. V shed 0 bases, J shed 1 base, and the junction held 5 bases outside the gene matches. Germline V CDR1 and CDR2: ENHRY, SYGVKD. There are 16 residues in the CDR3.

The chain carries TRBV6-2 or TRBV6-3 and TRBJ1-2, with D possibly TRBD1 on 5 matching bases. V was clipped by 5 bases and J by 4 bases, with 11 bases between them. Germline V CDR1 and CDR2: MNHEY, SVGEGT. The CDR3 totals 13 residues. The chain's CDR3 is CASSRLGAYGYTF. The CDR3, as DNA: TGTGCCAGCAGTCGACTAGGGGCCTATGGCTACACCTTC.

This clone was detected only a few times. This chain joins TRBV6-5 and TRBJ2-1; 7 nucleotides agree with TRBD2. The ends lost 6 bases at V and 9 bases at J; junction bases unmatched: 2. Germline V gene data show CDR1 as MNHEY and CDR2 as SVGAGI. The CDR3 spans 11 residues. The CDR3, as DNA: TGTGCCAGCAGGAGGGAGGGTGAGCAGTTCTTC. It yields the protein CASRREGEQFF.

The chain couples TRBV7-2 to TRBJ2-4, with TRBD2 as a possible D gene (5 bases). Germline lookup yields CDR1 SGHTA and CDR2 FQGNSA. The V and J ends lost 5 bases and 3 bases respectively, with 17 bases between them. The CDR3 has 16 residues. The CDR3, as DNA: TGTGCCAGCAGCCCCCGACGGGGTTTAGTCAAAAACATTCAGTACTTC. Translating gives CASSPRRGLVKNIQYF.

The genes are TRBV5-4 and TRBJ1-4; 8 nucleotides agree with TRBD1. The CDR3 covers 15 residues. CDR1 and CDR2 from the germline V gene are SGHNT and YYREEE (reference sequence). The V segment lost 2 bases and the J segment 0 bases; nucleotides outside the gene matches: 0. CDR3 coding DNA: TGTGCCAGCAGCTTACAGGGGGCAACTAATGAAAAACTGTTTTTT. The encoded protein is CASSLQGATNEKLFF.

The rearrangement joins TRBV2 to TRBJ2-7, with 8 bases aligning to TRBD1. V was clipped by 6 bases and J by 0 bases; unmatched bases: 7. The CDR3 spans 15 residues. The germline V gene has CDR1 SNHLY and CDR2 FYNNEI. In DNA form, the CDR3 reads TGTGCCAGCAGGAGGGACAGGCAAATCTCCTACGAGCAGTACTTC. This translates into CASRRDRQISYEQYF.

The chain links TRBV6-5 to TRBJ1-1; D is uncertain. Germline V gives CDR1 MNHEY, CDR2 SVGAGI. The CDR3 is 15 amino acids. Trimming shortened V by 0 bases and J by 6 bases, and 14 bases separated the two germline ends. The CDR3 DNA follows: TGTGCCAGCAGTTACTCAGAGACAATCCAAGCTGAAGCTTTCTTT. Residues: CASSYSETIQAEAFF.

This chain connects TRBV7-2 to TRBJ2-2; tentative D call: TRBD1 (6 bases). The CDR3 sequence is 15 residues long. Germline V gene data show CDR1 as SGHTA and CDR2 as FQGNSA. V lost 3 bases and J 3 bases, leaving 11 bases between the germline ends. The DNA for the CDR3 is TGTGCCAGCAGCTTGGGGGCGCCGGACACCGGGGAGCTGTTTTTT. Amino acids: CASSLGAPDTGELFF.

This clone was found many times. V usage is TRBV7-9 and J usage is TRBJ1-3; D may be TRBD1 (6 bases). CDR3 size: 18 residues. CDR1 and CDR2 from the germline V gene are SEHNR and FQNEAQ (reference sequence). The V and J ends lost 4 bases and 0 bases respectively, with 19 bases between them. The CDR3 bases are TGTGCCAGCAGCTCCGACAGGACCGCGCTCATCTCTGGAAACACCATATATTTT. Its translation is CASSSDRTALISGNTIYF.

V and J are TRBV5-1 and TRBJ2-7; a possible D gene is TRBD1 (6 bases). The V gene lost 0 bases and the J gene lost 2 bases, with 12 bases spanning the gap. The CDR3 sequence is 15 residues long. Germline assignment: CDR1 SGHRS and CDR2 YFSETQ. CDR3 in amino acids: CASSLVPDRTYEQYF. CDR3 DNA: TGCGCCAGCAGCTTGGTCCCTGACAGGACCTACGAGCAGTACTTC.

The chain combines TRBV18 with TRBJ2-7, with 7 bases aligning to TRBD1. The CDR3 runs to 14 residues. V lost 6 bases and J lost 6; bases outside the gene matches: 11. The germline gives CDR1 KGHSH, CDR2 LQKENI. Here the CDR3 DNA reads TGTGCCAGCTCCCCCACGACAGGGCAAGGCGAGCAGTACTTC. This translates into CASSPTTGQGEQYF.

CDR3 sequence: CASSPRTGDFEQFF. The CDR3 coding sequence is TGTGCCAGCAGTCCCCGGACAGGGGATTTTGAGCAGTTCTTC. The V gene is TRBV27, the J gene TRBJ2-1; 9 positions match TRBD1. Germline values: CDR1 MNHEY, CDR2 SMNVEV (reference sequence). This CDR3 has 14 amino acids. The trim removed 5 bases at V and 9 bases at J, leaving 8 bases unmatched.

The chain links TRBV12-3 or TRBV12-4 to TRBJ1-5, with D perhaps matching TRBD1 (5 bases). This CDR3 spans 13 amino acids. Trimming stripped 4 bases from V and 5 bases from J, with 9 bases between. The CDR3 nucleotides are TGTGCCAGCAGTTCCGGGGGACATCAGCCCCAGCATTTT. It yields the protein CASSSGGHQPQHF.

The rearrangement joins TRBV24-1 to TRBJ2-1; the D gene is possibly TRBD2 (7 bases). CDR1 is KGHDR and CDR2 is SFDVKD in the germline V gene. The CDR3 length is 15 residues. V was cut by 4 bases and J by 10 bases, with 19 bases left in between. The CDR3 DNA reads TGTGCCACCAGTGACCCAAAGGGGGGGGCCCGGGAGCAGTTCTTC. This encodes CATSDPKGGAREQFF.

There are a few counts of this clone. V is TRBV3-1 (or the pseudogene TRBV3-2) and J is TRBJ2-5; 10 bases line up with TRBD2. The CDR3 extends over 16 amino acids. The germline CDR1 and CDR2 sequences are LGHDT and YNNKEL (reference sequence). Losses at the gene ends were 4 bases for V and 5 bases for J; bases not matched to a gene: 10. CDR3 protein: CASSRRASGGGETQYF. The CDR3 DNA is TGTGCCAGCAGCCGTCGAGCTAGCGGGGGCGGGGAGACCCAGTACTTC.

This rearrangement joins TRBV3-1 (or the pseudogene TRBV3-2) to TRBJ2-2; D not resolved. Trimming cost V 4 bases and J 4 bases, with 10 bases left between them. CDR3 length equals 14 residues. The V gene's germline CDR1 is LGHDT and CDR2 YNNKEL (reference sequence). CDR3 DNA sequence: TGTGCCAGCAGCCGAAAGAGAGCCACCGGGGAGCTGTTTTTT. Its translation: CASSRKRATGELFF.

The V and J genes are TRBV24-1 and TRBJ2-7; weak D call: TRBD1 (6 bases). The CDR3 has 13 amino acids. Trimming cost V 4 bases and J 4 bases, with 10 bases left between them. Per the germline V gene, CDR1 is KGHDR and CDR2 is SFDVKD. DNA of the CDR3: TGTGCCACCAGTGAGGGGGCAGAATACGAGCAGTACTTC. Translation: CATSEGAEYEQYF.

This clone was observed a single time. The gene calls are TRBV4-1 and TRBJ2-7; 9 nucleotides line up with TRBD2. The CDR3 has 15 amino acids. J gave up 2 bases and V 2 bases, and 4 bases lay outside the gene matches. The germline gives CDR1 MGHRA, CDR2 YSYEKL. This CDR3 reads CASSQSAGGAYEQYF. CDR3 in DNA: TGCGCCAGCAGCCAATCAGCGGGGGGTGCCTACGAGCAGTACTTC.